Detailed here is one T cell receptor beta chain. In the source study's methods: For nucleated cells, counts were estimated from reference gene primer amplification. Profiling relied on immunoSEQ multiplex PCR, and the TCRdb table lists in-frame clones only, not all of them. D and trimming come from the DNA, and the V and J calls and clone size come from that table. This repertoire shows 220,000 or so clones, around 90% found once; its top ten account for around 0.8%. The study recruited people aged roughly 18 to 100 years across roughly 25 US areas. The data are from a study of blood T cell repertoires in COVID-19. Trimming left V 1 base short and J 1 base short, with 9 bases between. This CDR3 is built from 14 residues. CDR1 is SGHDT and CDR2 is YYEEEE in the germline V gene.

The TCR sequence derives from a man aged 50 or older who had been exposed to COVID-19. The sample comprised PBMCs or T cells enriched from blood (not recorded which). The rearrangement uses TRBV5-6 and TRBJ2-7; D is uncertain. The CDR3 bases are TGTGCCAGCAGCTTGATCGGAGCGTCCTACGAGCAGTACTTC. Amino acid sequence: CASSLIGASYEQYF.